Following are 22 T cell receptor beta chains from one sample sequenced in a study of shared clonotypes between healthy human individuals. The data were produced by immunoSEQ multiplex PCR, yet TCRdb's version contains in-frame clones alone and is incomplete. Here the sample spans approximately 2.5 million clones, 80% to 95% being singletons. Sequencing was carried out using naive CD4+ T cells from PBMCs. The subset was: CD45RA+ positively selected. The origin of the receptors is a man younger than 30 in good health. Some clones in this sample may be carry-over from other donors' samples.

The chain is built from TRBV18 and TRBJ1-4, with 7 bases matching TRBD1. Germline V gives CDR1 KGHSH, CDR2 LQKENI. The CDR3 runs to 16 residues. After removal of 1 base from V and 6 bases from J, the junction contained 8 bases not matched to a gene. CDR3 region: CASSPRAGGTDEKLFF. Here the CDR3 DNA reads TGTGCCAGCTCACCACGGGCAGGGGGGACCGATGAAAAACTGTTTTTT.

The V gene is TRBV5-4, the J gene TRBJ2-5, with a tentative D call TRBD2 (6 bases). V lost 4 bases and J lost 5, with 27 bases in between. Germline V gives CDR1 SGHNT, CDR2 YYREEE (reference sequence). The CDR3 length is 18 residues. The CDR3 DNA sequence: TGTGCCAGCAGCCCGGGGACGGTGCCAGCGGAGGGCCGGGAGACCCAGTACTTC. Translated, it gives CASSPGTVPAEGRETQYF.

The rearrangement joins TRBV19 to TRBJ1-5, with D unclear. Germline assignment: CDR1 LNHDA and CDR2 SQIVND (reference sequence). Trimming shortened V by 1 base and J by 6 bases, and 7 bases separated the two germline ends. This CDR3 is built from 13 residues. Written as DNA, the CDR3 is TGTGCCAGTAGTATAGTCAGAGGTCAGCCCCAGCATTTT. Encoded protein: CASSIVRGQPQHF.

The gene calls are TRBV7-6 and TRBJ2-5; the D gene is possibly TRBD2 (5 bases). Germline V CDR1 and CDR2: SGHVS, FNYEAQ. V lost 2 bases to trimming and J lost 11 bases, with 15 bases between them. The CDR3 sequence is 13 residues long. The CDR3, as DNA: TGTGCCAGCAGCTTACGGAACGGGATTGAGCAGTACTTC. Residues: CASSLRNGIEQYF. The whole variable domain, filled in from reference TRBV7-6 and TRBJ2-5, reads GAGVSQSPRYKVTKRGQDVALRCDPISGHVSLYWYRQALGQGPEFLTYFNYEAQQDKSGLPNDRFSAERPEGSISTLTIQRTEQRDSAMYRCASSLRNGIEQYFGPGTRLLVL.

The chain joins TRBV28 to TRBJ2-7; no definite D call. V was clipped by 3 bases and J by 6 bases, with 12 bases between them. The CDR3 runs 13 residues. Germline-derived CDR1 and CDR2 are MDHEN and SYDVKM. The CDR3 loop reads CASSLSPAREQYF. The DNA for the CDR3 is TGTGCCAGCAGTTTGAGCCCAGCCCGCGAGCAGTACTTC.

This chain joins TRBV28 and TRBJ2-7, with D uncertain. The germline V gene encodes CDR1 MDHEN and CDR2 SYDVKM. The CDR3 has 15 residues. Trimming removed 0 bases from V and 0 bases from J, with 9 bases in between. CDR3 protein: CASSLWAASSYEQYF. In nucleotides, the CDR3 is TGTGCCAGCAGTTTATGGGCCGCAAGCTCCTACGAGCAGTACTTC.

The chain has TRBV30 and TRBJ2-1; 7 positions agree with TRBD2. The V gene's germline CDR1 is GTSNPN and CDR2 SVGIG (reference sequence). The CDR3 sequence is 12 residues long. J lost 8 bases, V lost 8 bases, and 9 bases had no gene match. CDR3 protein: CALSGTMDEQFF. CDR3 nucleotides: TGTGCCCTATCCGGGACTATGGATGAGCAGTTCTTC. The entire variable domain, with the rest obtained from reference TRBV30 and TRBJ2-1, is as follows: SQTIHQWPATLVQPVGSPLSLECTVEGTSNPNLYWYRQAAGRGLQLLFYSVGIGQISSEVPQNLSASRPQDRQFILSSKKLLLSDSGFYLCALSGTMDEQFFGPGTRLTVL.

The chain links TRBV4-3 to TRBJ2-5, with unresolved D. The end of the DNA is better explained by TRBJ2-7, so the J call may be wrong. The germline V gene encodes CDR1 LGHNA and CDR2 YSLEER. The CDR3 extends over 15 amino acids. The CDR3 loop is CASSQDFWIRYEQYF. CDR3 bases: TGCGCCAGCAGCCAAGATTTTTGGATACGCTACGAGCAGTACTTC.

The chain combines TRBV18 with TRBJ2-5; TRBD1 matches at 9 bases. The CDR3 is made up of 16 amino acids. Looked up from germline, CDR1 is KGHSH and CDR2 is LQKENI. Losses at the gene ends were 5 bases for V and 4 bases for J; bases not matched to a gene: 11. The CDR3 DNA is TGTGCCAGCTCATTTACTCCGGGACAGGGCCCAGAGACCCAGTACTTC. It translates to CASSFTPGQGPETQYF.

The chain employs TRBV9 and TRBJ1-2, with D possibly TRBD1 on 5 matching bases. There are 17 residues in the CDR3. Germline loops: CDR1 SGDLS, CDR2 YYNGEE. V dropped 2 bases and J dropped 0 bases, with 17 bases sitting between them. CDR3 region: CASSVGQGIITNYGYTF. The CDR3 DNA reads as TGTGCCAGCAGCGTGGGGCAGGGAATAATAACTAACTATGGCTACACCTTC.

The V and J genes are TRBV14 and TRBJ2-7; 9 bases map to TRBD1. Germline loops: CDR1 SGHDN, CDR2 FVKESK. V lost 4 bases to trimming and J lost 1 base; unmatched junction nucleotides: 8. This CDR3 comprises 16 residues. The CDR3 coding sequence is TGTGCCAGCAGCCGGAGAATAGGACAGGGGTCCTACGAGCAGTACTTC. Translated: CASSRRIGQGSYEQYF. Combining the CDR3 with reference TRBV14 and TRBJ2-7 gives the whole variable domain EAGVTQFPSHSVIEKGQTVTLRCDPISGHDNLYWYRRVMGKEIKFLLHFVKESKQDESGMPNNRFLAERTGGTYSTLKVQPAELEDSGVYFCASSRRIGQGSYEQYFGPGTRLTVT.

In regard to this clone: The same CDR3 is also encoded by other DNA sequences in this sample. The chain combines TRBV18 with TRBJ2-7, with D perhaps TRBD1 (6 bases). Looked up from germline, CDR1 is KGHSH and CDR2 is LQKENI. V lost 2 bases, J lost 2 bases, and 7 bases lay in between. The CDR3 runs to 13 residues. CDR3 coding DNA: TGTGCCAGCTCACCAGGACAGACCTACGAGCAGTACTTC. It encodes CASSPGQTYEQYF.

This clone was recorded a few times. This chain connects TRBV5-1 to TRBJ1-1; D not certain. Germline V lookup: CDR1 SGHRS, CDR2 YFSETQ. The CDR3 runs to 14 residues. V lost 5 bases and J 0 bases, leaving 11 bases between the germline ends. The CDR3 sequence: CASRPETMNTEAFF. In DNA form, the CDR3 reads TGCGCCAGCAGACCTGAAACGATGAACACTGAAGCTTTCTTT.

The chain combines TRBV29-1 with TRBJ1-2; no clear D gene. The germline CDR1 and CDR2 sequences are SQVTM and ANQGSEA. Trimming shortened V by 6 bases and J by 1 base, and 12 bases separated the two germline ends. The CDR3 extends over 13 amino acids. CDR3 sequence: CSVPIGSNYGYTF. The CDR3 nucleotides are TGCAGCGTCCCTATCGGGAGTAACTATGGCTACACCTTC.

CDR3: CATQWGVGYPGNQPQHF. For the CDR3, the DNA is TGTGCCACCCAGTGGGGGGTCGGATATCCGGGGAATCAGCCCCAGCATTTT. The J gene is TRBJ1-5, the V gene TRBV28; tentatively, D is TRBD1 (5 bases). Trimming left V 10 bases short and J 4 bases short, with 26 bases between. In germline, CDR1 is MDHEN, CDR2 SYDVKM. There are 17 residues in the CDR3.

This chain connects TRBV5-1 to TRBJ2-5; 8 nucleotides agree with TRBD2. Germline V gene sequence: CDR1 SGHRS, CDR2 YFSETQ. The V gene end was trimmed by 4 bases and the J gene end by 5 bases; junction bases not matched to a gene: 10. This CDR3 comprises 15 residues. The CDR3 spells CASSPGRASGETQYF. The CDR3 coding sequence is TGCGCCAGCAGCCCGGGTAGGGCTAGCGGGGAGACCCAGTACTTC.

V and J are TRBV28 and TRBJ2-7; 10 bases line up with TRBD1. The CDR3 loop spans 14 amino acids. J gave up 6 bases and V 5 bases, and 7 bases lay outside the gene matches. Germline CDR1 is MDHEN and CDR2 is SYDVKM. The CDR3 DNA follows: TGTGCCAGCAGTCCGGGACAGGGGATTCGCGAGCAGTACTTC. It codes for CASSPGQGIREQYF.

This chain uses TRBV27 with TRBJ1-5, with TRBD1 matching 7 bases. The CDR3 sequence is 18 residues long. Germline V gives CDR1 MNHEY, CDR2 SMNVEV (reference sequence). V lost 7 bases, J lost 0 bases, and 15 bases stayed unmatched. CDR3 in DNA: TGTGCCAGCACCCGAGGGACAGTACACTTTAATAGCAATCAGCCCCAGCATTTT. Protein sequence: CASTRGTVHFNSNQPQHF.

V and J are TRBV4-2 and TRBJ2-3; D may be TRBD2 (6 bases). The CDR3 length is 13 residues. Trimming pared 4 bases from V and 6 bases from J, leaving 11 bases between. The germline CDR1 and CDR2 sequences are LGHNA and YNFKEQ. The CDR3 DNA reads TGTGCCAGCAGCCTGTGGGCGGGGGATACGCAGTATTTT. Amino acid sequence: CASSLWAGDTQYF.

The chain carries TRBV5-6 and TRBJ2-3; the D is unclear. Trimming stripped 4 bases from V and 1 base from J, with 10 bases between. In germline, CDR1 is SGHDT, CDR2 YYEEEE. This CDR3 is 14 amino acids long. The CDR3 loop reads CASSPLVGTDTQYF. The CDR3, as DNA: TGTGCCAGCAGCCCCCTGGTAGGCACAGATACGCAGTATTTT.

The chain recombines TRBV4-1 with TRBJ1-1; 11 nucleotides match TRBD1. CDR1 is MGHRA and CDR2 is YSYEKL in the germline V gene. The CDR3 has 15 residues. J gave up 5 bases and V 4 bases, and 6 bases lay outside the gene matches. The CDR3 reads CASSPGTGGRTEAFF. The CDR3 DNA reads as TGCGCCAGCAGCCCAGGGACAGGGGGAAGGACTGAAGCTTTCTTT.

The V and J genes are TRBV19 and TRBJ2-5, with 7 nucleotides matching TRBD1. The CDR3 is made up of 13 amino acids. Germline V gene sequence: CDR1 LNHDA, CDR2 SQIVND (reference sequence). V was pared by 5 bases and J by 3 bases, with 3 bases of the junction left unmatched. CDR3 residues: CASSSQGEETQYF. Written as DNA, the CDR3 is TGTGCCAGTAGTTCCCAGGGGGAAGAGACCCAGTACTTC.